This T cell receptor (beta chain) stems from a study of identical twins. Trimming pared 5 bases from V and 4 bases from J, leaving 11 bases between. The CDR3 length is 13 residues. MiXCR, applied by TCRdb to the 5' RACE reads, yields one record per CDR3 protein. The sample records over 600,000 distinct CDR3 sequences, approximately 22% being singletons. Overall study findings and caveats: Weaker excess twin sharing was observed in beta out-of-frame sequences. Within monozygotic twins, out-of-frame TCR alpha sharing was underestimated by the models.

About this clonotype: The antigen remains unidentified.

Another study also made use of these data, one on T cells expressing NK-cell markers.

The TCR comes from a woman between 18 and 30 years old in good health. The specimen sequenced was PBMCs. The V gene is TRBV12-3 or TRBV12-4, the J gene TRBJ2-5; D call uncertain. The CDR3 sequence is CASSRVVTETQYF. In DNA, the CDR3 is TGTGCCAGCAGTAGAGTTGTTACAGAGACCCAGTACTTC.